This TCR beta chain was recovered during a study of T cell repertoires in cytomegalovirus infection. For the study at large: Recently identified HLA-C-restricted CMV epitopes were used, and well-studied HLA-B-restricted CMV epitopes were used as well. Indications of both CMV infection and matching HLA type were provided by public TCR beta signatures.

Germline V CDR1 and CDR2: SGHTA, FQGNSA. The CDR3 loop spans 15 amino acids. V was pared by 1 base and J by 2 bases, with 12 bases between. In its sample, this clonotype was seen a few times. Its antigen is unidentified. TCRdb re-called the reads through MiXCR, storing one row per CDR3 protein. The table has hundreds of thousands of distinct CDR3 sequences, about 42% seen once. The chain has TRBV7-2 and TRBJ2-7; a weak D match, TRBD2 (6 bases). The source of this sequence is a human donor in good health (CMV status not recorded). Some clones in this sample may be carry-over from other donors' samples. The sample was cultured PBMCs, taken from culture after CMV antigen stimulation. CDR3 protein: CASSLVGGNTYEQYF. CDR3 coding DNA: TGTGCCAGCAGCTTAGTAGGCGGGAACACCTACGAGCAGTACTTC.